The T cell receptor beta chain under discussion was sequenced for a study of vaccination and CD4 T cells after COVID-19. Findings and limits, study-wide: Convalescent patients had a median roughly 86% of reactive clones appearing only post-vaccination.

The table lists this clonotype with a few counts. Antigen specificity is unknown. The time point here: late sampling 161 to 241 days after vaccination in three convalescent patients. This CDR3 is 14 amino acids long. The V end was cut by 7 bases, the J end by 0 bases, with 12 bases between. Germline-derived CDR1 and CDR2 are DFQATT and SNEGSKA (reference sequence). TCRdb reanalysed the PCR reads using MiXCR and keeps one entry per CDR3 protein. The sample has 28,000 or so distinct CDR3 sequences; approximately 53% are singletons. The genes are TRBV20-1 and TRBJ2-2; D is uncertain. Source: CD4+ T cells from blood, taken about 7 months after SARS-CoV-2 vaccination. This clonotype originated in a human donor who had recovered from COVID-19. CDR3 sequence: CSVPYMSNTGELFF. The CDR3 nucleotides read TGCAGTGTACCTTACATGTCGAACACCGGGGAGCTGTTTTTT.